This is a list of T cell receptor beta chains from one sample in a study of spatial heterogeneity in lung cancer. TCRdb re-called the 5' RACE reads with MiXCR, one entry per CDR3 protein. Altogether roughly 110,000 distinct CDR3 sequences are present, 10% to 12% being singletons, with the ten largest covering 20% to 30%. This specimen was PBMCs, taken at follow-up. The receptors shown here come from a female donor with early-stage non-small cell lung cancer. The CDR3 runs from the conserved cysteine through the conserved F or W. The D gene is left open where the match is weak. Only some rows state a clone size, as once, few, many or a class for expanded clones.

NA,NA,TRBJ1-4,TRBV7-8,TGTGCCAGCAGCCCGTACAGGGCAGGGATAGAAAAACTGTTTTTT,CASSPYRAGIEKLFF
TRBD1,NA,TRBJ1-4,TRBV9,TGTGCCAGCAGCGTAGAGGACAGGAGTCGTGAAAAACTGTTTTTT,CASSVEDRSREKLFF
NA,few,TRBJ2-1,TRBV6-2/TRBV6-3,TGTGCCAGCAGGTCACCTTTAGCGGCCTCCTACAATGAGCAGTTCTTC,CASRSPLAASYNEQFF
NA,NA,TRBJ2-7,TRBV5-1,TGCGCCAGCAGCTTGGGCTACTCCTACGAGCAGTACTTC,CASSLGYSYEQYF
TRBD1,few,TRBJ1-5,TRBV12-3/TRBV12-4,TGTGCCAGCAGTTTAGCACAGGGGAATAATCAGCCCCAGCATTTT,CASSLAQGNNQPQHF
NA,NA,TRBJ2-3,TRBV20-1,TGCAGTGTCGACCGACGCACAGATACGCAGTATTTT,CSVDRRTDTQYF
NA,NA,TRBJ1-6,TRBV15,TGTGCCACCAGCAGAGGGCCGGAGAGGGAGCCCCTCCACTTT,CATSRGPEREPLHF
NA,NA,TRBJ2-1,TRBV7-2,TGTGCCAGCAGCATAACTAGTAACAATGAGCAGTTCTTC,CASSITSNNEQFF
TRBD1,many,TRBJ2-2,TRBV11-2,TGTGCCAGCAGCTCGAGACAGGGAAGAGACACCGGGGAGCTGTTTTTT,CASSSRQGRDTGELFF
NA,NA,TRBJ2-3,TRBV10-3,TGTGCCATCATGGTCGGGGATACGCAGTATTTT,CAIMVGDTQYF
NA,NA,TRBJ1-2,TRBV19,TGTGCCAGTAGTGGCTATACGAGGCAGGGCTACACCTTC,CASSGYTRQGYTF
NA,NA,TRBJ2-3,TRBV11-2,TGTGCCAGCAGAATGGAAGGGGTAAGGGCGCAGTATTTT,CASRMEGVRAQYF
NA,many,TRBJ1-2,TRBV6-5,TGTGCCAGCAGTACACGTGCCTTGGCTAACTATGGCTACACCTTC,CASSTRALANYGYTF
NA,NA,TRBJ2-5,TRBV12-3/TRBV12-4,TGTGCCAGCAGTTTCGATCGGGTTGAGACCCAGTACTTC,CASSFDRVETQYF
TRBD2,many,TRBJ2-5,TRBV12-3/TRBV12-4,TGTGCCAGCAGCCCAGGGACTAGTGCTTTGGAGACCCAGTACTTC,CASSPGTSALETQYF
NA,few,TRBJ2-7,TRBV20-1,TGCAGTGCTAGAGATCGGTACAGGGACTCCTACGAGCAGTACTTC,CSARDRYRDSYEQYF
NA,many,TRBJ2-2,TRBV7-6,TGTGCCAGCAGCGCCGTGGGGGTAGGAACCGGGGAGCTGTTTTTT,CASSAVGVGTGELFF
NA,NA,TRBJ1-2,TRBV24-1,TGTGCCACCAGCCCGACCCGGACAGAGTTCGTCTCTGGCTACACCTTC,CATSPTRTEFVSGYTF
TRBD2,NA,TRBJ2-5,TRBV11-2,TGTGCCAGCAGCTCAGGACTAGCGGGAGAGACCCAGTACTTC,CASSSGLAGETQYF
TRBD1,NA,TRBJ1-4,TRBV2,TGTGCCAGCAGTAATCAGGGGGAGACTAATGAAAAACTGTTTTTT,CASSNQGETNEKLFF
NA,few,TRBJ1-1,TRBV29-1,TGCAGCGTTGAAGGGGGCGCGGACACTGAAGCTTTCTTT,CSVEGGADTEAFF
NA,many,TRBJ2-3,TRBV7-2,TGTGCCAGCAGCTTAAGTGGGGTCACAGATACGCAGTATTTT,CASSLSGVTDTQYF
NA,NA,TRBJ2-5,TRBV6-1,TGTGCCAGCAGTCCGGACAGACGCCAAGAGACCCAGTACTTC,CASSPDRRQETQYF
NA,many,TRBJ1-2,TRBV29-1,TGCAGCGCGTGGGGCCCCGCGAGAGACTATGGCTACACCTTC,CSAWGPARDYGYTF
NA,few,TRBJ1-2,TRBV11-2,TGTGCCAGCAGCTTAGGAGTGGACTATGGCTACACCTTC,CASSLGVDYGYTF